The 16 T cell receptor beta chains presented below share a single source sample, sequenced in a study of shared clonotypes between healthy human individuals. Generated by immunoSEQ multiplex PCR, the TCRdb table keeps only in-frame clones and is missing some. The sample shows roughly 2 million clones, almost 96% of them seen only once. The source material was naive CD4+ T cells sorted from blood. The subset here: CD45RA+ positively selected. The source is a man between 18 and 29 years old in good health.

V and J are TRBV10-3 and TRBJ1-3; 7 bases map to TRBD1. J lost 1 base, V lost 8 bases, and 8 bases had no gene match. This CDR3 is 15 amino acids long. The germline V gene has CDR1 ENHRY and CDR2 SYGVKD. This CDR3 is CAIRQGSASGNTIYF. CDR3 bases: TGTGCCATCCGACAGGGATCTGCATCTGGAAACACCATATATTTT.

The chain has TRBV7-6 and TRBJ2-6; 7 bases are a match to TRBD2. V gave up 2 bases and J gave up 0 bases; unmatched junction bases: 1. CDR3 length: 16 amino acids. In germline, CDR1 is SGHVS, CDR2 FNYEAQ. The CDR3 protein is CASSLSGASGANVLTF. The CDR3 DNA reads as TGTGCCAGCAGCTTAAGCGGGGCCTCTGGGGCCAACGTCCTGACTTTC.

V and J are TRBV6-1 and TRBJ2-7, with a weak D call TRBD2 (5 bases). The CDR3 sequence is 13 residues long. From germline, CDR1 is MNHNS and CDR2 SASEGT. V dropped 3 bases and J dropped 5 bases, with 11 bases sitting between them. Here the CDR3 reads CASSERGIDEQYF. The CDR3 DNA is TGTGCCAGCAGTGAGAGAGGGATCGACGAGCAGTACTTC.

The CDR3 nucleotides read TGTGCCAGCAGCTTATCGGACAGGGGCTCCTACGAGCAGTACTTC. This sequence encodes CASSLSDRGSYEQYF. The chain links TRBV11-2 to TRBJ2-7; 9 bases are a match to TRBD1. The trim removed 2 bases at V and 0 bases at J, leaving 2 bases unmatched. Germline CDR1 is SGHAT and CDR2 is FQNNGV. This CDR3 contains 15 residues. The full variable domain, with the rest looked up from reference TRBV11-2 and TRBJ2-7, is EAGVAQSPRYKIIEKRQSVAFWCNPISGHATLYWYQQILGQGPKLLIQFQNNGVVDDSQLPKDRFSAERLKGVDSTLKIQPAKLEDSAVYLCASSLSDRGSYEQYFGPGTRLTVT.

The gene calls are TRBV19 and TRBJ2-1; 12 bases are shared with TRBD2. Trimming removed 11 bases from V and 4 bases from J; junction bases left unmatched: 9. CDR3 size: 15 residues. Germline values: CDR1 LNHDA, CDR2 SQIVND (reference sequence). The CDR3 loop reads CALWGTSGRYNEQFF. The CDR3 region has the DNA TGTGCCCTTTGGGGAACTAGCGGGAGGTACAATGAGCAGTTCTTC.

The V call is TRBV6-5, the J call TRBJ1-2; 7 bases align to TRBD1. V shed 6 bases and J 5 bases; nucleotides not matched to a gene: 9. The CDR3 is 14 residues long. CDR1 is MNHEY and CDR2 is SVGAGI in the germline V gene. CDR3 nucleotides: TGTGCCAGCAGCTACGGACAGGCGGGATATGGCTACACCTTC. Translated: CASSYGQAGYGYTF.

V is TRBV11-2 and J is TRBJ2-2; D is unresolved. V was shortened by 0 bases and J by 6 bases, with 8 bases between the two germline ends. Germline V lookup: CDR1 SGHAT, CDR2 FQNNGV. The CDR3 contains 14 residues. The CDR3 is CASSLDGVAGELFF. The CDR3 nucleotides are TGTGCCAGCAGCTTAGATGGTGTTGCCGGGGAGCTGTTTTTT.

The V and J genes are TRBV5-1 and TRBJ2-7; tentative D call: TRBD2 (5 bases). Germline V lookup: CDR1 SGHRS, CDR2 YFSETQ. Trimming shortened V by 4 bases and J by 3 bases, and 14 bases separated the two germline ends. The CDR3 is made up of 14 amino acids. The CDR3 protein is CASSATAENYEQYF. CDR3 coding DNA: TGCGCCAGCAGCGCCACAGCGGAGAACTACGAGCAGTACTTC.

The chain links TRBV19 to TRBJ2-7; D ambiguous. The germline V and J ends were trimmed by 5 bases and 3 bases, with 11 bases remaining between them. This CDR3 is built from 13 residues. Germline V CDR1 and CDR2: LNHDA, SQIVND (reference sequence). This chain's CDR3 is CASSPGPHYEQYF. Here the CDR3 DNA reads TGTGCCAGTAGTCCTGGACCGCACTACGAGCAGTACTTC.

The DNA for the CDR3 is TGTGCCATCAGTGACGGACAGATGACTGAAGCTTTCTTT. Translation gives CAISDGQMTEAFF. The V call is TRBV10-3, the J call TRBJ1-1; D may be TRBD1 (6 bases). This CDR3 has 13 amino acids. Trimming cost V 3 bases and J 5 bases, with 10 bases left between them. Germline CDR1 and CDR2: ENHRY and SYGVKD.

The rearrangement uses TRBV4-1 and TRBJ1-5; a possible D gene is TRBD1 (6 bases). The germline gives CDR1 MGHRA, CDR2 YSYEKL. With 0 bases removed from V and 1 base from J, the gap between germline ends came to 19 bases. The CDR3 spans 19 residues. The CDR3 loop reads CASSQERPRRQASNQPQHF. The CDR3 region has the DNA TGCGCCAGCAGCCAAGAAAGACCGCGCCGACAGGCGAGCAATCAGCCCCAGCATTTT.

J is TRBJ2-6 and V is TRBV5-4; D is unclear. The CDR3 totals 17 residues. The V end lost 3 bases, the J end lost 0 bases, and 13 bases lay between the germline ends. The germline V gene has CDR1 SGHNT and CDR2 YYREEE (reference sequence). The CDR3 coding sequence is TGTGCCAGCAGCTCTTGGACGGTCCCCTCTGGGGCCAACGTCCTGACTTTC. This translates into CASSSWTVPSGANVLTF.

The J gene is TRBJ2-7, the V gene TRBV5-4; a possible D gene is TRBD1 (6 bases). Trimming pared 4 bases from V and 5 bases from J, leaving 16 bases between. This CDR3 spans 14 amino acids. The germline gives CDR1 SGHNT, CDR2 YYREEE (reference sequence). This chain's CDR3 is CASSGFDRSDEQYF. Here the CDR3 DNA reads TGTGCCAGCAGCGGGTTCGACAGGTCTGACGAGCAGTACTTC.

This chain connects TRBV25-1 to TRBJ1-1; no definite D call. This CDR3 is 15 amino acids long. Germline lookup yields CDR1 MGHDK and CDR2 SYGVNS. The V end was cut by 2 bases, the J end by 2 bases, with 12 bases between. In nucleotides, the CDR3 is TGTGCCAGCAGTGAACGAGGTGCGGGCAACACTGAAGCTTTCTTT. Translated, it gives CASSERGAGNTEAFF.

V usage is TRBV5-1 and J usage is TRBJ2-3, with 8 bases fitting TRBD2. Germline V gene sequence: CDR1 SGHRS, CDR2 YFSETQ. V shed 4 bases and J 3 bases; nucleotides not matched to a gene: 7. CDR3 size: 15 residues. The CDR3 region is CASSKLTSVTDTQYF. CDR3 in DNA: TGCGCCAGCAGCAAACTGACTAGCGTTACAGATACGCAGTATTTT.

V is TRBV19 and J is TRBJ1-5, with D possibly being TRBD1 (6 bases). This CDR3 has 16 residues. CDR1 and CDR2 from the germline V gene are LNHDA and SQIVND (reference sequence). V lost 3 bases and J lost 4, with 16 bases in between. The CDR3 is CASSIGRDKGNQPQHF. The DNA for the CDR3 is TGTGCCAGTAGTATCGGGAGGGACAAGGGTAATCAGCCCCAGCATTTT.